This T cell receptor (beta chain) was found in a study of T cell responses to AZD1222 COVID-19 vaccine. Some clones are missing from TCRdb's copy, which holds only in-frame ones; the method was immunoSEQ multiplex PCR. The table lists about 79,000 clones, 83% of them singletons, with approximately 1.2% in the top ten. General study results and limits: Epitopes outside B.1.351 and B.1.1.7 mutated regions reportedly drew nearly half of spike TCRs.

A word on this clone: Its antigen remains unidentified.

The CDR3 consists of 16 residues. Trimming cost V 5 bases and J 3 bases, with 19 bases left between them. CDR1 is LNHDA, CDR2 SQIVND, per germline (reference sequence). The source of this sequence is an adult who received the AZD1222 COVID-19 vaccine. The sequences come from peripheral blood, collected 28 days after the second AZD1222 dose. The gene calls are TRBV19 and TRBJ1-2, with no clear D. The CDR3 sequence is CASSGWADGQDYGYTF. For the CDR3, the DNA is TGTGCCAGTAGTGGGTGGGCCGACGGTCAGGACTATGGCTACACCTTC.